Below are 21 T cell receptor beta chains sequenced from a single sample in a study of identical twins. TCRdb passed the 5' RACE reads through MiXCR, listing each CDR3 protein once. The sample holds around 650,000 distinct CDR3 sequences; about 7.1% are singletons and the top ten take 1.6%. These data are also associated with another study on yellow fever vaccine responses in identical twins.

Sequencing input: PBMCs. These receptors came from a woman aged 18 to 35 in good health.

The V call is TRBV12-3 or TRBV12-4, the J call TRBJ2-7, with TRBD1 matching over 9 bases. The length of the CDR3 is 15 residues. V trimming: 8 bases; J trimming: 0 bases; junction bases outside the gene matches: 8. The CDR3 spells CASGRETGGSYEQYF. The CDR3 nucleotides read TGTGCCAGCGGTAGAGAGACAGGGGGCTCCTACGAGCAGTACTTC.

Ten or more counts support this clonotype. The CDR3 here is CSARAPAYEQYV. The CDR3 coding sequence is TGCAGTGCTAGAGCCCCCGCCTACGAGCAGTACGTC. V gene TRBV20-1 combines with J gene TRBJ2-7; no clear D gene. V was cut by 1 base and J by 2 bases, with 6 bases left in between. CDR3 size: 12 residues. Germline assignment: CDR1 DFQATT and CDR2 SNEGSKA (reference sequence).

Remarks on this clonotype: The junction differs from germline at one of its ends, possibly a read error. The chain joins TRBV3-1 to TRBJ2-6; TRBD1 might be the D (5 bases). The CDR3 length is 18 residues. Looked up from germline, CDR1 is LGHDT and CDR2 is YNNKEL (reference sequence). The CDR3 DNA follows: TGTGCCAGCACCCAACTGACAGAAAAACACTCTGGGGCCAACGTCCTGACTTTC. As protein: CASTQLTEKHSGANVLTF.

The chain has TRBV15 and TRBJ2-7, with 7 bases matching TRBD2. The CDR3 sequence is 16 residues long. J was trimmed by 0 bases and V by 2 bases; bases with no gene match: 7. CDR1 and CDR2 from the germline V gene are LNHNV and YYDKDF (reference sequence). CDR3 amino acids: CATSRSPAGPSYEQYV. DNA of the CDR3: TGTGCCACCAGCAGATCCCCAGCGGGGCCCTCCTACGAGCAGTACGTC.

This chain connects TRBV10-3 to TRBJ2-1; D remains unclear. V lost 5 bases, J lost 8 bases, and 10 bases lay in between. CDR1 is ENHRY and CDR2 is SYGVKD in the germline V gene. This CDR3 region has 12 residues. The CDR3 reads CAISPSGYEQFF. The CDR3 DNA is TGTGCCATCAGTCCGTCTGGGTATGAGCAGTTCTTC.

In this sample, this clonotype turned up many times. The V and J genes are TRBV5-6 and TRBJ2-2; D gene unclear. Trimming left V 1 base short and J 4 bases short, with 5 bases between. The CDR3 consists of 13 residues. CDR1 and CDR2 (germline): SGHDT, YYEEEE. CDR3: CASSLSPTGELFF. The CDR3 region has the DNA TGTGCCAGCAGCTTGTCCCCCACCGGGGAGCTGTTTTTT.

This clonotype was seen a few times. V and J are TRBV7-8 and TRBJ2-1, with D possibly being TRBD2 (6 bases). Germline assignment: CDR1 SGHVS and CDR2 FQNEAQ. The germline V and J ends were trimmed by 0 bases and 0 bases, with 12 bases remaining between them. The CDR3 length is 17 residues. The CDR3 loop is CASSLASAGSSYNEQFF. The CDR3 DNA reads TGTGCCAGCAGCTTAGCCTCGGCGGGGAGCTCCTACAATGAGCAGTTCTTC.

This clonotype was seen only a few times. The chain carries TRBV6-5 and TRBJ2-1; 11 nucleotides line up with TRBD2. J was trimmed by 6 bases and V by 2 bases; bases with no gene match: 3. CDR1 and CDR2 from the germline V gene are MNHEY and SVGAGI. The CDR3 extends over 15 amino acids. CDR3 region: CASSYTSGGRNEQFF. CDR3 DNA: TGTGCCAGCAGTTACACTAGCGGGGGCCGCAATGAGCAGTTCTTC.

The CDR3 sequence is CASSPGQGTNEQFF. In nucleotides, the CDR3 is TGTGCCAGCAGCCCGGGACAGGGGACGAATGAGCAGTTCTTC. This chain uses TRBV7-6 with TRBJ2-1, with 10 bases aligning to TRBD1. CDR3 length: 14 amino acids. The trim removed 5 bases at V and 7 bases at J, leaving 5 bases unmatched. Germline values: CDR1 SGHVS, CDR2 FNYEAQ. The full variable domain, completed using reference TRBV7-6 and TRBJ2-1, is GAGVSQSPRYKVTKRGQDVALRCDPISGHVSLYWYRQALGQGPEFLTYFNYEAQQDKSGLPNDRFSAERPEGSISTLTIQRTEQRDSAMYRCASSPGQGTNEQFFGPGTRLTVL.

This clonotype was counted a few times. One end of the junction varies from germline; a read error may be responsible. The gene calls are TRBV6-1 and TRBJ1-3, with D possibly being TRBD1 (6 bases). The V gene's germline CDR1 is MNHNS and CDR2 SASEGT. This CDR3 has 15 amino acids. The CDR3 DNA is TGTGCGAGCAGGGGTGGTGGGATCACTGGAAACACCATATATTTT. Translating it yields CASRGGGITGNTIYF.

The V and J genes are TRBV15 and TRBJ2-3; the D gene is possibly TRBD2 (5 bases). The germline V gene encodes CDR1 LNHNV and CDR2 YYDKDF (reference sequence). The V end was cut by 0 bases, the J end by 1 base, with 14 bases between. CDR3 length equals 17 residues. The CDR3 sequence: CATSRDRAGAGTDTQYF. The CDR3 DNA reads TGTGCCACCAGCAGAGATCGCGCGGGCGCGGGCACAGATACGCAGTATTTT.

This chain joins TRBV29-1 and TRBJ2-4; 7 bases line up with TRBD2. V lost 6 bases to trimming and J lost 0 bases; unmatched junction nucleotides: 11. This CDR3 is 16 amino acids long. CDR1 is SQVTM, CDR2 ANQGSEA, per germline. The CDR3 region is CSVDTWEGRAKNIQYF. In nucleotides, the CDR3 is TGCAGCGTCGATACCTGGGAGGGGAGAGCCAAAAACATTCAGTACTTC.

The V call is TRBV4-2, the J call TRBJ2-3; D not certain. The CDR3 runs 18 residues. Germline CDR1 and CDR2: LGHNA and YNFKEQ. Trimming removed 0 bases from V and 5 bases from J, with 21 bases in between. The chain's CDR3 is CASSQDRGFDQAGDTQYF. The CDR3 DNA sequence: TGTGCCAGCAGCCAAGATCGAGGCTTCGACCAAGCTGGAGATACGCAGTATTTT.

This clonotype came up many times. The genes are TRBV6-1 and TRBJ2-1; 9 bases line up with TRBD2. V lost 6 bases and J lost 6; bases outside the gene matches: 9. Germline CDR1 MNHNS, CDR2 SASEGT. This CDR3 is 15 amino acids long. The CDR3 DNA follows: TGTGCCAGCAGCCGAACACTAGCGGGCCTCAATGAGCAGTTCTTC. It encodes CASSRTLAGLNEQFF.

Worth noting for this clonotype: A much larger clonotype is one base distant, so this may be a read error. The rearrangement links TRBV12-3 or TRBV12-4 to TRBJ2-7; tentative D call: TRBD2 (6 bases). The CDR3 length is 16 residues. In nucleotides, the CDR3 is TGTGCCGGCAGTTTAGCTGGAGGGCTCAACCTCTACGAGCAGTACTTC. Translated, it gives CAGSLAGGLNLYEQYF.

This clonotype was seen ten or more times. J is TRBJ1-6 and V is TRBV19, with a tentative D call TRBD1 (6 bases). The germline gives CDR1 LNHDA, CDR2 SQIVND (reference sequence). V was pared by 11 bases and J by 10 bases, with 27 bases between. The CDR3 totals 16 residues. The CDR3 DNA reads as TGTGCCCTCCTAAGGATGGAAACAGGGATTGGCTCACCCCTCCACTTT. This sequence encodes CALLRMETGIGSPLHF. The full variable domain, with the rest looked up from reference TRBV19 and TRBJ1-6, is DGGITQSPKYLFRKEGQNVTLSCEQNLNHDAMYWYRQDPGQGLRLIYYSQIVNDFQKGDIAEGYSVSREKKESFPLTVTSAQKNPTAFYLCALLRMETGIGSPLHFGNGTRLTVT.

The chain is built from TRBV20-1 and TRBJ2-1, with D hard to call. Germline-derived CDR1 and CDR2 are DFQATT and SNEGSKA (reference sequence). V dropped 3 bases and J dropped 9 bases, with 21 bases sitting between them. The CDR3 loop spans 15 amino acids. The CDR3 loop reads CSASSPTSTDGEQFF. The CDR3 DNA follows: TGCAGTGCTAGTTCCCCAACATCTACGGATGGTGAGCAGTTCTTC.

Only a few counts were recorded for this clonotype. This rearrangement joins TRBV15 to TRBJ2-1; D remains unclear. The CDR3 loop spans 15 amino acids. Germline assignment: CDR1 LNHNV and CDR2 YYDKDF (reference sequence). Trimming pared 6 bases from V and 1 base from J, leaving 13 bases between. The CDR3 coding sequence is TGTGCCACCAGGGCCGGAAGCGATTCCTACAATGAGCAGTTCTTC. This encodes CATRAGSDSYNEQFF.

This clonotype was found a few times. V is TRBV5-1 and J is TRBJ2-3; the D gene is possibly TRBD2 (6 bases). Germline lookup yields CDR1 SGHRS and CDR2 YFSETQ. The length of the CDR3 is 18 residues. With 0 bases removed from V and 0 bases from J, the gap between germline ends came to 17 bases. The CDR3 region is CASSLAFSGSVSTDTQYF. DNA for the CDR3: TGCGCCAGCAGCTTGGCTTTTAGCGGCTCGGTTAGCACAGATACGCAGTATTTT.

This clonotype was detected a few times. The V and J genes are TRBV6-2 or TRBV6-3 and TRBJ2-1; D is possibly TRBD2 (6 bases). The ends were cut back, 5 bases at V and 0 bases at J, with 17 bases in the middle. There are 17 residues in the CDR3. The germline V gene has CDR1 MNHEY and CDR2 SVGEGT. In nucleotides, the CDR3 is TGTGCCAGCAGTATCCTCAGTCCAGCGGGCTCCTACAATGAGCAGTTCTTC. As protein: CASSILSPAGSYNEQFF.

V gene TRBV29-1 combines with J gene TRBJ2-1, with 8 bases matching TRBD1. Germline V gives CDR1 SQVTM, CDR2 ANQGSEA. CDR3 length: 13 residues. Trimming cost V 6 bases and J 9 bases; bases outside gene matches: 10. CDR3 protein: CSVERTGFGEQFF. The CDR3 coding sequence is TGCAGCGTGGAGAGGACAGGGTTCGGTGAGCAGTTCTTC.